This TCR beta chain is drawn from a study of cytomegalovirus exposure and HLA in healthy donors. Study findings and constraints: A list of approximately 160 TCR beta chains associated with cytomegalovirus was given. A missense variant in DCLRE1C was later tied to TCR beta V- and J-gene trimming.

PCR involved 60 Vbeta and 13 Jbeta primers. Profiled with immunoSEQ multiplex PCR; TCRdb holds only in-frame clones, not every one. Across 150,000 to 200,000 clones, the top ten clones capture roughly 1.3% of the sample. A note on this clone: Its antigen is currently unknown.

V gave up 2 bases and J gave up 5 bases, with 9 bases separating them. Germline V CDR1 and CDR2: SGHTA, FQGTGA. The CDR3 length is 13 residues. This chain links TRBV7-3 with TRBJ2-5; D uncertain. The receptor was derived from a woman aged 55-69 years in good health and CMV-seronegative. The sample was PBMCs. The CDR3 DNA sequence: TGTGCCAGCAGCTTATATGGAGAGGAGACCCAGTACTTC. Translation: CASSLYGEETQYF. The full variable domain, its missing parts supplied by reference TRBV7-3 and TRBJ2-5, is GAGVSQTPSNKVTEKGKYVELRCDPISGHTALYWYRQSLGQGPEFLIYFQGTGAADDSGLPNDRFFAVRPEGSVSTLKIQRTERGDSAVYLCASSLYGEETQYFGPGTRLLVL.